The present TCR beta chain was sequenced within a study of blood T cell repertoires in COVID-19. Overall study context: Acute and convalescent COVID-19 samples came from the United States, Italy and Spain. Sources were T cells, B-cell-depleted T cells, or PBMCs; the material itself was cDNA or gDNA.

Per the germline V gene, CDR1 is KGHSH and CDR2 is LQKENI. The CDR3 is 13 amino acids. V gave up 1 base and J gave up 2 bases, with 5 bases separating them. Original methodology: Amplified reference gene primers provided the basis for estimating nucleated cell counts. Profiled with immunoSEQ multiplex PCR; TCRdb holds only in-frame clones, not every one. V and J calls and clone size follow that table, whereas D and trimming were derived from the DNA. Of under 200,000 clones listed, 76% were seen once; the top ten hold roughly 3.7%. The sequencing input was peripheral blood. The chain has TRBV18 and TRBJ1-1, with D unresolved. The TCR was taken from an elderly woman with acute or convalescent COVID-19. The CDR3 DNA is TGTGCCAGCTCACCACTACAAAACACTGAAGCTTTCTTT. Amino acids: CASSPLQNTEAFF.